This is a list of T cell receptor beta chains from one sample in a study of blood T cell repertoires in COVID-19. Method: immunoSEQ multiplex PCR; TCRdb's copy keeps in-frame clones and lacks some. The sample consists of approximately 150,000 clones, approximately 79% of them appearing once. Sequencing used peripheral blood. These receptors came from a man aged 50-60 years with active or convalescent COVID-19. CDR3s include the opening cysteine and the closing phenylalanine or tryptophan. D genes are given only for firm matches. Some rows have no size entry. The others give once, few or many, or a class for an expanded clone.

D gene,clone size,CDR3 length,J gene,V gene,CDR3 DNA,CDR3 protein
NA,NA,16,TRBJ2-2,TRBV3-1/TRBV3-2,TGTGCCAGCAGCCAAGAAAGGGCTAGCGTCACCGGGGAGCTGTTTTTT,CASSQERASVTGELFF
TRBD2,NA,15,TRBJ2-1,TRBV7-3,TGTGCCAGCAGCCCCCTAGCGGGAGTTTTTAATGAGCAGTTCTTC,CASSPLAGVFNEQFF
NA,NA,17,TRBJ2-1,TRBV7-8,TGTGCCAGCAGCTTAGGCCCCCAGGGCTGGGGTACCAATGAGCAGTTCTTC,CASSLGPQGWGTNEQFF
TRBD2,NA,19,TRBJ2-7,TRBV6-2/TRBV6-3,TGTGCCAGCAGTCCCCGGACTAGCGGGAGGACTAGCTTTTCCTACGAGCAGTACTTC,CASSPRTSGRTSFSYEQYF
TRBD1,NA,14,TRBJ1-2,TRBV28,TGTGCCAGCAGTTTTACAGGGGGACCCTATGGCTACACCTTC,CASSFTGGPYGYTF
NA,NA,15,TRBJ2-7,TRBV19,TGTGCCAGTAGTACAACGGGACTCGGCCCCTACGAGCAGTACTTC,CASSTTGLGPYEQYF
NA,NA,13,TRBJ2-5,TRBV7-3,TGTGCCAGCAGCCCAGGGGCGCAAGAGACCCAGTACTTC,CASSPGAQETQYF
TRBD2,NA,17,TRBJ2-1,TRBV3-1/TRBV3-2,TGTGCCAGCAGCCAAAACCTCGGGACTAGCGGGTACAATGAGCAGTTCTTC,CASSQNLGTSGYNEQFF
NA,once,16,TRBJ1-6,TRBV5-1,TGCGCCAGCAGCGCCCCCTCGGGGATCGGAAATTCACCCCTCCACTTT,CASSAPSGIGNSPLHF
NA,once,13,TRBJ2-1,TRBV25-1,TGTGCCAGCAGTGAACGATTTCCCGGGGAGCAGTTCTTC,CASSERFPGEQFF
TRBD1,NA,15,TRBJ1-4,TRBV5-1,TGCGCCAGCAGCTTGGGGACAGGAGAGGTGGAAAAACTGTTTTTT,CASSLGTGEVEKLFF
NA,NA,15,TRBJ1-5,TRBV28,TGTGCCAGCAGGGTTGGTGCGGGGGGTGGGCAGCCCCAGCATTTT,CASRVGAGGGQPQHF
TRBD2,NA,15,TRBJ2-3,TRBV5-1,TGCGCCAGCAGCTCGACTAGCGGGGCCACAGATACGCAGTATTTT,CASSSTSGATDTQYF
TRBD1,NA,16,TRBJ1-5,TRBV28,TGTGCCAGCAGTTTTAAGAGCCGGGACAGACATCAGCCCCAGCATTTT,CASSFKSRDRHQPQHF
TRBD2,NA,15,TRBJ2-3,TRBV5-4,TGTGCCAGCAGCCGGACTAGCGCTAGCACAGATACGCAGTATTTT,CASSRTSASTDTQYF
TRBD1,once,14,TRBJ2-1,TRBV3-1/TRBV3-2,TGTGCCAGCAGCCCTTCGGACAGGTACAATGAGCAGTTCTTC,CASSPSDRYNEQFF
NA,few,13,TRBJ1-2,TRBV29-1,TGCAGCGTTGAAAAGGGGGGGTTTAGGGGCTACACCTTC,CSVEKGGFRGYTF
TRBD1,NA,16,TRBJ1-2,TRBV2,TGTGCCAGCAGCCTCCGGGACAGGGGGCTGATCTATGGCTACACCTTC,CASSLRDRGLIYGYTF
NA,NA,13,TRBJ1-5,TRBV7-9,TGTGCCAGCAGCGCTGACATACCCCAGCCCCAGCATTTT,CASSADIPQPQHF
TRBD1,NA,13,TRBJ2-5,TRBV11-2,TGTGCCAGCAGTTACGACAGGGTGGAGACCCAGTACTTC,CASSYDRVETQYF
TRBD1,NA,14,TRBJ2-1,TRBV6-6,TGTGCCAGCTCTCAGGGGGCGGTCTACAATGAGCAGTTCTTC,CASSQGAVYNEQFF
NA,NA,15,TRBJ1-3,TRBV19,TGTGCCAGTAGTGTAAAGGACAACGCTGGAAACACCATATATTTT,CASSVKDNAGNTIYF
NA,few,15,TRBJ2-5,TRBV9,TGTGCCAGTATCATCATAGGGGCACCCCAAGAGACCCAGTACTTC,CASIIIGAPQETQYF
NA,NA,20,TRBJ2-3,TRBV21-1,TGTGCCAGCAGCAAAGTACGATTTGCGACTAGCGGGAGTTCATCAGATACGCAGTATTTT,CASSKVRFATSGSSSDTQYF
NA,few,13,TRBJ1-2,TRBV3-1/TRBV3-2,TGTGCCAGCAGCCAAGCCTCTAACTATGGCTACACCTTC,CASSQASNYGYTF
TRBD1,NA,18,TRBJ1-2,TRBV4-1,TGCGCCAGCAGCCACCTCGGGACAGGGGACTTCTTAAACTATGGCTACACCTTC,CASSHLGTGDFLNYGYTF
NA,NA,16,TRBJ2-5,TRBV6-1,TGTGCCAGCAGTGAAGGGAGGGGGCGCGGTCTGGAGACCCAGTACTTC,CASSEGRGRGLETQYF
NA,NA,12,TRBJ2-1,TRBV12-3/TRBV12-4,TGTGCCAGCACCGGGAGTTTCGATGAGCAGTTCTTC,CASTGSFDEQFF
TRBD2,NA,13,TRBJ2-7,TRBV6-5,TGTGCCATAGGGGCTAGCGGAACCTACGAGCAGTACTTC,CAIGASGTYEQYF